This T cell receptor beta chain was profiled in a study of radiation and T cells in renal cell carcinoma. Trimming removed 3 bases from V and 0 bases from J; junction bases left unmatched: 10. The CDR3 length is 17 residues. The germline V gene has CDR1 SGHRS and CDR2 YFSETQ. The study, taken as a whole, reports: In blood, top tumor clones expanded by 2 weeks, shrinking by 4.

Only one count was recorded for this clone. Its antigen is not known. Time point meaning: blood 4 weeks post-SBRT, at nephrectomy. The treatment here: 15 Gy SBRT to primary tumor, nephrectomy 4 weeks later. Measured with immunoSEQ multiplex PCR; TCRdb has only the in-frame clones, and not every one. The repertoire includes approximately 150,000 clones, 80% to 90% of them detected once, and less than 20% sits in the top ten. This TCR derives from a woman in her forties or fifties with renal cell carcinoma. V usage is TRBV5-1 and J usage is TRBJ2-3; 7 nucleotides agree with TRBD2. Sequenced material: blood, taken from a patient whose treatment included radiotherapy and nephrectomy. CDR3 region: CASSSGLVSSSTDTQYF. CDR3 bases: TGCGCCAGCAGCTCCGGACTAGTCTCTTCTAGCACAGATACGCAGTATTTT.